This entry concerns a single T cell receptor (beta chain). Its antigen is not known. TCRdb's copy holds only in-frame clones and misses some; the assay was immunoSEQ multiplex PCR. The table lists about 120,000 clones, just over 90% of them singletons. These data are taken from a study of T cell clones after liver transplantation. The wider study: At least one year of complete immunosuppression withdrawal without enzymes over twice normal defined tolerance.

J gave up 5 bases and V 5 bases, and 6 bases lay outside the gene matches. The CDR3 extends over 15 amino acids. Germline lookup yields CDR1 SEHNR and CDR2 FQNEAQ (reference sequence). Points from the study as a whole: Rather than being deleted, graft donor-reactive T cells may have moved into the graft.

The V call is TRBV7-9, the J call TRBJ2-7, with 13 bases fitting TRBD2. The specimen was CD4+ T cells from blood, collected 12 months after liver transplant. This clonotype was obtained from a human patient who received a liver transplant. Part of the T cells may come from the graft donor. The CDR3 bases are TGTGCCAGCAGCCCTCGCGGACTAGCGGGAGACGAGCAGTACTTC. It codes for CASSPRGLAGDEQYF.